This is a list of T cell receptor beta chains from one sample in a study of cytomegalovirus exposure and HLA in healthy donors. Assay used: immunoSEQ multiplex PCR; TCRdb lists only in-frame clones, some missing. Altogether about 350,000 clones are present, about 85% being singletons, with the ten largest covering roughly 1.2%. What was sequenced was PBMCs. These receptors were taken from a woman in her 30s in good health and CMV-seropositive. Each CDR3 is given with its conserved first and last residue. Each record gives: V gene, J gene, clone size, D gene, CDR3 protein, CDR3 DNA. D genes are given only for firm matches. Expanded clones get a size class; other rows say once, few or many, or leave the size out.

v_call: TRBV2
j_call: TRBJ2-2
clone_size: NA
d_call: NA
cdr3_aa: CASAQALGYRLNTGELFF
cdr3_nt: TGTGCCAGCGCTCAGGCTCTGGGGTATCGATTGAACACCGGGGAGCTGTTTTTT

v_call: TRBV11-2
j_call: TRBJ1-1
clone_size: NA
d_call: NA
cdr3_aa: CATGQLLGTEAFF
cdr3_nt: TGTGCCACCGGACAGCTCTTGGGCACTGAAGCTTTCTTT

v_call: TRBV5-4
j_call: TRBJ2-3
clone_size: NA
d_call: TRBD2
cdr3_aa: CASSMSAGGSPDTQYF
cdr3_nt: TGTGCCAGCAGCATGTCCGCGGGGGGGTCCCCAGATACGCAGTATTTT

v_call: TRBV5-1
j_call: TRBJ1-1
clone_size: NA
d_call: NA
cdr3_aa: CASSFSTGSMNTEAFF
cdr3_nt: TGCGCCAGCAGCTTTTCTACAGGGAGTATGAACACTGAAGCTTTCTTT

v_call: TRBV29-1
j_call: TRBJ1-1
clone_size: NA
d_call: TRBD1
cdr3_aa: CSAGQVNTEAFF
cdr3_nt: TGCAGCGCCGGACAGGTGAACACTGAAGCTTTCTTT

v_call: TRBV27
j_call: TRBJ2-7
clone_size: NA
d_call: NA
cdr3_aa: CASSLSDKYEQYF
cdr3_nt: TGTGCCAGCAGTTTATCGGACAAGTACGAGCAGTACTTC

v_call: TRBV28
j_call: TRBJ2-7
clone_size: once
d_call: NA
cdr3_aa: CASSSNEQYF
cdr3_nt: TGTGCCAGCAGTTCCAACGAGCAGTACTTC

v_call: TRBV5-1
j_call: TRBJ2-5
clone_size: NA
d_call: TRBD1
cdr3_aa: CASSTGQGWETQYF
cdr3_nt: TGCGCCAGCAGCACCGGACAGGGCTGGGAGACCCAGTACTTC

v_call: TRBV18
j_call: TRBJ2-2
clone_size: NA
d_call: NA
cdr3_aa: CASSPPSPNTGELFF
cdr3_nt: TGTGCCAGCTCACCACCGTCACCGAACACCGGGGAGCTGTTTTTT

v_call: TRBV2
j_call: TRBJ2-7
clone_size: NA
d_call: NA
cdr3_aa: CASSERGQANYEQYF
cdr3_nt: TGTGCCAGCAGTGAGCGGGGACAAGCGAATTACGAGCAGTACTTC

v_call: TRBV19
j_call: TRBJ1-2
clone_size: NA
d_call: NA
cdr3_aa: CASSYSRSYGYTF
cdr3_nt: TGTGCCAGTAGTTATAGCAGATCCTATGGCTACACCTTC

v_call: TRBV6-6
j_call: TRBJ1-1
clone_size: NA
d_call: NA
cdr3_aa: CASSPQGTEAFF
cdr3_nt: TGTGCCAGCAGTCCCCAGGGAACTGAAGCTTTCTTT

v_call: TRBV2
j_call: TRBJ2-7
clone_size: NA
d_call: NA
cdr3_aa: CASSEWGAVSYEQYF
cdr3_nt: TGTGCCAGCAGTGAATGGGGGGCCGTCTCCTACGAGCAGTACTTC

v_call: TRBV5-6
j_call: TRBJ2-1
clone_size: NA
d_call: NA
cdr3_aa: CASSDLINEQFF
cdr3_nt: TGTGCCAGCAGCGATCTTATCAATGAGCAGTTCTTC

v_call: TRBV15
j_call: TRBJ1-1
clone_size: NA
d_call: NA
cdr3_aa: CATSLGGVNTEAFF
cdr3_nt: TGTGCCACCAGCCTCGGGGGGGTAAACACTGAAGCTTTCTTT

v_call: TRBV30
j_call: TRBJ2-7
clone_size: NA
d_call: NA
cdr3_aa: CAWKGVSGSSVPYEQYF
cdr3_nt: TGTGCCTGGAAGGGGGTCTCGGGGTCATCTGTTCCCTACGAGCAGTACTTC

v_call: TRBV6-5
j_call: TRBJ1-5
clone_size: NA
d_call: NA
cdr3_aa: CASSRGGFNQPQHF
cdr3_nt: TGTGCCAGCAGCCGCGGGGGTTTCAATCAGCCCCAGCATTTT

v_call: TRBV10-3
j_call: TRBJ2-1
clone_size: NA
d_call: TRBD2
cdr3_aa: CATGGGLAFEQFF
cdr3_nt: TGTGCCACCGGAGGGGGACTAGCTTTCGAGCAGTTCTTC

v_call: TRBV4-1
j_call: TRBJ1-2
clone_size: NA
d_call: TRBD1
cdr3_aa: CASSQGLAGGGYGYTF
cdr3_nt: TGCGCCAGCAGCCAAGGTCTCGCAGGGGGCGGATATGGCTACACCTTC

v_call: TRBV7-2
j_call: TRBJ2-6
clone_size: NA
d_call: NA
cdr3_aa: CASSTRGTSGANVLTF
cdr3_nt: TGTGCCAGCAGCACAAGGGGGACCTCTGGGGCCAACGTCCTGACTTTC

v_call: TRBV5-4
j_call: TRBJ1-6
clone_size: NA
d_call: NA
cdr3_aa: CASSGGSQNSPLHF
cdr3_nt: TGTGCCAGCAGCGGGGGTAGTCAAAATTCACCCCTCCACTTT

v_call: TRBV29-1
j_call: TRBJ2-7
clone_size: NA
d_call: TRBD1
cdr3_aa: CSVAGTGTSYEQYF
cdr3_nt: TGCAGCGTGGCCGGGACAGGGACCTCCTACGAGCAGTACTTC

v_call: TRBV29-1
j_call: TRBJ2-5
clone_size: NA
d_call: TRBD2
cdr3_aa: CSVGGTSHLETQYF
cdr3_nt: TGCAGCGTCGGGGGGACTAGCCATCTAGAGACCCAGTACTTC

v_call: TRBV6-1
j_call: TRBJ1-1
clone_size: NA
d_call: NA
cdr3_aa: CASSDRATEAFF
cdr3_nt: TGTGCCAGCAGTGACAGGGCCACTGAAGCTTTCTTT

v_call: TRBV5-1
j_call: TRBJ2-7
clone_size: NA
d_call: TRBD2
cdr3_aa: CASSLAGGSYEQYF
cdr3_nt: TGCGCCAGCAGCCTAGCGGGGGGATCCTACGAGCAGTACTTC

v_call: TRBV7-8
j_call: TRBJ2-5
clone_size: NA
d_call: TRBD1
cdr3_aa: CASSLLFLTGGGETQYF
cdr3_nt: TGTGCCAGCAGCTTACTTTTTTTGACAGGGGGCGGAGAGACCCAGTACTTC

v_call: TRBV15
j_call: TRBJ1-2
clone_size: NA
d_call: TRBD1
cdr3_aa: CATSRDGTGGGYTF
cdr3_nt: TGTGCCACCAGCAGAGACGGGACAGGGGGAGGCTACACCTTC

v_call: TRBV30
j_call: TRBJ1-3
clone_size: NA
d_call: NA
cdr3_aa: CAWTVRFPLSGNTIYF
cdr3_nt: TGTGCCTGGACAGTTAGGTTTCCTCTCTCTGGAAACACCATATATTTT

v_call: TRBV28
j_call: TRBJ2-3
clone_size: NA
d_call: NA
cdr3_aa: CASSLKGLDTQYF
cdr3_nt: TGTGCCAGCAGTTTGAAGGGGTTGGATACGCAGTATTTT